The 27 T cell receptor beta chains given below trace back to one sample, sequenced in a study of blood T cell repertoires in COVID-19. Assay: immunoSEQ multiplex PCR; the TCRdb copy retains only in-frame clones and omits some. Seen here are about 180,000 clones, about 85% observed once, and the top ten hold over 7.5%. Sequenced sample: peripheral blood. The source of these receptors is a woman of 80 years or more with acute or convalescent COVID-19.

This chain uses TRBV6-5 with TRBJ1-1; D is unclear. The germline V gene has CDR1 MNHEY and CDR2 SVGAGI. V was pared by 5 bases and J by 5 bases, with 12 bases between. The CDR3 is 13 amino acids. DNA of the CDR3: TGTGCCAGCAGTCCAGGCCACATGACTGAAGCTTTCTTT. Its protein product is CASSPGHMTEAFF.

The chain joins TRBV7-2 to TRBJ2-5, with D perhaps TRBD2 (5 bases). Per germline, CDR1 SGHTA and CDR2 FQGNSA. The CDR3 consists of 14 residues. V shed 3 bases and J shed 6 bases, with 14 bases lying between them. The CDR3 DNA follows: TGTGCCAGCAGCTTCTACCAACTAGGGAAGACCCAGTACTTC. It is translated as CASSFYQLGKTQYF. Filled out from reference TRBV7-2 and TRBJ2-5, the complete variable domain reads GAGVSQSPSNKVTEKGKDVELRCDPISGHTALYWYRQSLGQGLEFLIYFQGNSAPDKSGLPSDRFSAERTGGSVSTLTIQRTQQEDSAVYLCASSFYQLGKTQYFGPGTRLLVL.

This clone was picked up one time. CDR3 DNA sequence: TGTGCCAGTAGTATATACGGGATTCAAGAGACCCAGTACTTC. Translating gives CASSIYGIQETQYF. The chain combines TRBV19 with TRBJ2-5; D might be TRBD2 (5 bases). The CDR3 has 14 residues. Germline CDR1 and CDR2: LNHDA and SQIVND (reference sequence). V was trimmed by 2 bases and J by 2 bases, leaving 9 bases between them.

V is TRBV6-4 and J is TRBJ1-5, with 7 bases that match TRBD1. The CDR3 consists of 15 residues. From germline, CDR1 is MRHNA and CDR2 SNTAGT. Unmatched junction bases numbered 12, after V lost 6 bases and J lost 7 bases. The CDR3 bases are TGTGCCAGCAGAGTCGGGACAGCGGTACGGCAGCCCCAGCATTTT. Translating gives CASRVGTAVRQPQHF.

The V gene is TRBV6-5, the J gene TRBJ1-2; TRBD1 is a possible D gene (5 bases). CDR1 MNHEY and CDR2 SVGAGI come from the germline V gene. This CDR3 contains 13 residues. Trimming pared 8 bases from V and 5 bases from J, leaving 15 bases between. The CDR3 here is CASSGVAAYGYTF. In DNA, the CDR3 is TGTGCCAGCTCGGGGGTAGCAGCGTATGGCTACACCTTC.

This chain links TRBV7-9 with TRBJ1-3; 10 bases are shared with TRBD1. The V gene's germline CDR1 is SEHNR and CDR2 FQNEAQ (reference sequence). CDR3 length equals 17 residues. V shed 4 bases and J 0 bases; nucleotides not matched to a gene: 6. The CDR3 here is CASSSGTGALSGNTIYF. As DNA, the CDR3 is TGTGCCAGCAGCTCCGGGACAGGGGCTCTCTCTGGAAACACCATATATTTT. Complete variable domain (other parts from reference TRBV7-9 and TRBJ1-3): DTGVSQNPRHKITKRGQNVTFRCDPISEHNRLYWYRQTLGQGPEFLTYFQNEAQLEKSRLLSDRFSAERPKGSFSTLEIQRTEQGDSAMYLCASSSGTGALSGNTIYFGEGSWLTVV.

A single count supports this clone. The V and J genes are TRBV5-1 and TRBJ2-3; D gene uncertain. Germline-derived CDR1 and CDR2 are SGHRS and YFSETQ. V was pared by 4 bases and J by 4 bases, with 10 bases between. There are 13 residues in the CDR3. The CDR3 region is CASSQPTPDTQYF. The CDR3 DNA is TGCGCCAGCAGCCAACCGACTCCAGATACGCAGTATTTT.

As DNA, the CDR3 is TGTGCCAGCAGTTATCTCCGGACTGCAAACTATGGCTACACCTTC. Its translation: CASSYLRTANYGYTF. The chain is built from TRBV6-6 and TRBJ1-2, with D uncertain. The CDR3 is made up of 15 amino acids. The germline V gene has CDR1 MNHNY and CDR2 SVGAGI (reference sequence). V lost 3 bases and J lost 2, with 13 bases in between.

The rearrangement joins TRBV10-3 to TRBJ2-3, with 8 bases aligning to TRBD2. Germline CDR1 is ENHRY and CDR2 is SYGVKD. J was trimmed by 4 bases and V by 10 bases; bases with no gene match: 7. The CDR3 sequence is 13 residues long. CDR3 DNA: TGTGCCACCGACCCCGGGAGGGCAGATACGCAGTATTTT. As protein: CATDPGRADTQYF.

The chain employs TRBV18 and TRBJ1-5; D remains unclear. The length of the CDR3 is 13 residues. Looked up from germline, CDR1 is KGHSH and CDR2 is LQKENI. The V end lost 3 bases, the J end lost 5 bases, and 8 bases lay between the germline ends. The CDR3 DNA is TGTGCCAGCTCACCCCATACGGATCAGCCCCAGCATTTT. Its protein is CASSPHTDQPQHF. Full variable domain (missing parts from reference TRBV18 and TRBJ1-5): NAGVMQNPRHLVRRRGQEARLRCSPMKGHSHVYWYRQLPEEGLKFMVYLQKENIIDESGMPKERFSAEFPKEGPSILRIQQVVRGDSAAYFCASSPHTDQPQHFGDGTRLSIL.

This sequence joins TRBV25-1 and TRBJ2-7; 10 positions agree with TRBD2. CDR1 and CDR2 from the germline V gene are MGHDK and SYGVNS. After removal of 4 bases from V and 6 bases from J, the junction contained 9 bases not matched to a gene. CDR3 length: 15 amino acids. The CDR3 sequence: CASSAPSGRAVEQYF. The DNA for the CDR3 is TGTGCCAGCAGTGCCCCGAGCGGGAGGGCCGTCGAGCAGTACTTC.

This clone was counted a few times. The rearrangement joins TRBV6-5 to TRBJ1-5, with D hard to call. V was pared by 8 bases and J by 7 bases, with 6 bases between. The CDR3 runs 10 residues. CDR1 is MNHEY and CDR2 is SVGAGI in the germline V gene. The CDR3 sequence is CASGPQPQHF. The CDR3 DNA sequence: TGTGCCAGCGGGCCACAGCCCCAGCATTTT.

The chain joins TRBV5-1 to TRBJ2-3; no firm D call. This CDR3 spans 15 amino acids. The germline V and J ends were trimmed by 0 bases and 0 bases, with 8 bases remaining between them. The germline CDR1 and CDR2 sequences are SGHRS and YFSETQ. The CDR3 DNA follows: TGCGCCAGCAGCTTGGCTACGGGTAGCACAGATACGCAGTATTTT. The encoded protein is CASSLATGSTDTQYF. Combining the CDR3 with reference TRBV5-1 and TRBJ2-3 gives the whole variable domain KAGVTQTPRYLIKTRGQQVTLSCSPISGHRSVSWYQQTPGQGLQFLFEYFSETQRNKGNFPGRFSGRQFSNSRSEMNVSTLELGDSALYLCASSLATGSTDTQYFGPGTRLTVL.

The V gene is TRBV6-1, the J gene TRBJ1-6; D gene ambiguous. The CDR3 length is 14 residues. V gave up 3 bases and J gave up 9 bases, with 12 bases separating them. Germline lookup yields CDR1 MNHNS and CDR2 SASEGT. CDR3 nucleotides: TGTGCCAGCAGTGATAGAGAGGGAGGTTCACCCCTCCACTTT. This translates into CASSDREGGSPLHF.

The chain links TRBV5-4 to TRBJ2-3, with TRBD2 identical over 9 bases. The CDR3 length is 16 residues. V trimming: 1 base; J trimming: 7 bases; junction bases outside the gene matches: 10. Germline V gene lookup returns CDR1 SGHNT and CDR2 YYREEE (reference sequence). The CDR3: CASSLSAAGGRNTQYF. For the CDR3, the DNA is TGTGCCAGCAGCTTGAGCGCGGCGGGAGGGAGGAATACGCAGTATTTT.

This clone was seen a single time. This sequence joins TRBV15 and TRBJ1-1, with unresolved D. The CDR3 contains 13 residues. CDR1 and CDR2 from the germline V gene are LNHNV and YYDKDF (reference sequence). Trimming left V 3 bases short and J 4 bases short, with 9 bases between. The CDR3 is CATSRFKSTEAFF. Written as DNA, the CDR3 is TGTGCCACCAGCAGGTTCAAGAGCACTGAAGCTTTCTTT. The variable domain in full, with the rest retrieved from reference TRBV15 and TRBJ1-1, is DAMVIQNPRYQVTQFGKPVTLSCSQTLNHNVMYWYQQKSSQAPKLLFHYYDKDFNNEADTPDNFQSRRPNTSFCFLDIRSPGLGDTAMYLCATSRFKSTEAFFGQGTRLTVV.

The chain is built from TRBV18 and TRBJ2-2; D is possibly TRBD1 (5 bases). There are 17 residues in the CDR3. Germline CDR1 and CDR2: KGHSH and LQKENI. The ends were cut back, 6 bases at V and 0 bases at J, with 17 bases in the middle. The CDR3 is CASSPAVGAPNTGELFF. In DNA, the CDR3 is TGTGCCAGCTCCCCGGCAGTAGGGGCACCGAACACCGGGGAGCTGTTTTTT.

V usage is TRBV5-1 and J usage is TRBJ1-5; perhaps TRBD1 as D (5 bases). Germline CDR1 SGHRS, CDR2 YFSETQ. The CDR3 consists of 14 residues. V lost 4 bases and J lost 3, with 11 bases in between. This chain's CDR3 is CASSLDSPNQPQHF. The CDR3, as DNA: TGCGCCAGCAGCCTCGACAGTCCCAATCAGCCCCAGCATTTT.

This chain joins TRBV10-3 and TRBJ2-2, with D perhaps matching TRBD1 (6 bases). The germline V gene has CDR1 ENHRY and CDR2 SYGVKD. The V gene lost 6 bases and the J gene lost 3 bases, with 14 bases spanning the gap. There are 15 residues in the CDR3. In nucleotides, the CDR3 is TGTGCCATCAGGAACCGGGACATTGACACCGGGGAGCTGTTTTTT. Translating it yields CAIRNRDIDTGELFF.

This rearrangement joins TRBV7-9 to TRBJ1-2, with no clear D. The CDR3 is 14 amino acids. Germline CDR1 SEHNR, CDR2 FQNEAQ (reference sequence). Trimming removed 5 bases at V and 3 bases at J, with 13 bases between. CDR3 coding DNA: TGTGCCAGCAGCCCGCGGGCCGTGGACTATGGCTACACCTTC. It translates to CASSPRAVDYGYTF.

This clone was seen just once. This CDR3 is CATSDLRSGTDEQFF. In DNA form, the CDR3 reads TGTGCCACCAGTGATTTGCGGTCGGGAACAGATGAGCAGTTCTTC. This chain links TRBV24-1 with TRBJ2-1; D perhaps matches TRBD2 (5 bases). This CDR3 contains 15 residues. Trimming cost V 0 bases and J 8 bases, with 13 bases left between them. Germline-derived CDR1 and CDR2 are KGHDR and SFDVKD.

The chain uses TRBV5-1 and TRBJ1-4; 10 bases align to TRBD1. Germline V CDR1 and CDR2: SGHRS, YFSETQ. V gave up 6 bases and J gave up 2 bases; unmatched junction bases: 7. CDR3 length equals 16 residues. In DNA, the CDR3 is TGCGCCAGCACCTCCCGGGACAGGGGTACTAATGAAAAACTGTTTTTT. Translated, it gives CASTSRDRGTNEKLFF.

This sequence joins TRBV19 and TRBJ2-5, with 7 bases that match TRBD2. CDR3 length: 16 residues. Germline trimming cut 3 bases from V and 5 bases from J; bases unmatched to any gene: 12. CDR1 and CDR2 (germline): LNHDA, SQIVND (reference sequence). The CDR3 coding sequence is TGTGCCAGTAGTATTGGCGGGGGTCCCCGGGGGGAGACCCAGTACTTC. As protein: CASSIGGGPRGETQYF.

This clone was detected only once. The rearrangement joins TRBV16 to TRBJ1-5, with D tentatively TRBD1 (6 bases). The V end was cut by 5 bases, the J end by 0 bases, with 11 bases between. CDR1 is KGHSY, CDR2 FQNENV, per germline. CDR3 length: 15 residues. The CDR3 DNA sequence: TGTGCCAGCAGCAAAGGACAGATTAGCAATCAGCCCCAGCATTTT. Its translation: CASSKGQISNQPQHF.

The chain combines TRBV4-3 with TRBJ2-2; possibly TRBD2 for D (7 bases). V was pared by 0 bases and J by 5 bases, with 13 bases between. CDR3 size: 16 residues. Germline V gives CDR1 LGHNA, CDR2 YSLEER. Here the CDR3 reads CASSQDGGAGTGELFF. DNA for the CDR3: TGCGCCAGCAGCCAAGATGGGGGGGCGGGAACCGGGGAGCTGTTTTTT.

This clone was observed a single time. The chain joins TRBV3-1 (or the pseudogene TRBV3-2) to TRBJ2-3, with a possible D match to TRBD2 (5 bases). Germline values: CDR1 LGHDT, CDR2 YNNKEL (reference sequence). The germline V and J ends were trimmed by 4 bases and 0 bases, with 17 bases remaining between them. The length of the CDR3 is 17 residues. The CDR3 DNA follows: TGTGCCAGCAGCCTTCGCATCTCTAGCCTTAGCACAGATACGCAGTATTTT. This encodes CASSLRISSLSTDTQYF.

This clone occurred a few times. The sample has other DNA sequences that encode this CDR3 too. The rearrangement joins TRBV14 to TRBJ1-2; 8 bases are shared with TRBD1. CDR1 SGHDN and CDR2 FVKESK come from the germline V gene. This CDR3 region has 12 residues. V lost 6 bases, J lost 6 bases, and 3 bases stayed unmatched. CDR3: CASRGQGHGYTF. The CDR3 DNA reads TGTGCCAGCAGAGGACAGGGCCATGGCTACACCTTC.